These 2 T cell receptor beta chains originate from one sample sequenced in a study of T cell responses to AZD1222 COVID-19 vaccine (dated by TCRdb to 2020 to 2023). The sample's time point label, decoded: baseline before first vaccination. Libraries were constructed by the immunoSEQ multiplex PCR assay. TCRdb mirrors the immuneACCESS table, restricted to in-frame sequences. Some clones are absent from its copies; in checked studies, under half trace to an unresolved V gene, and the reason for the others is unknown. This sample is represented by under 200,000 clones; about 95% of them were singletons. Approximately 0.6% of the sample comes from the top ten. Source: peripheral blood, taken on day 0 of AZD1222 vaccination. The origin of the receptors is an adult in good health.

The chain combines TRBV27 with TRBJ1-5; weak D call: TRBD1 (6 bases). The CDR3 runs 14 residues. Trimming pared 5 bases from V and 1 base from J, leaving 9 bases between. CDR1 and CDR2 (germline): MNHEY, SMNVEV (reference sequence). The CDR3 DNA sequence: TGTGCCAGCAGTCGGGACAACAGCAATCAGCCCCAGCATTTT. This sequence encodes CASSRDNSNQPQHF.

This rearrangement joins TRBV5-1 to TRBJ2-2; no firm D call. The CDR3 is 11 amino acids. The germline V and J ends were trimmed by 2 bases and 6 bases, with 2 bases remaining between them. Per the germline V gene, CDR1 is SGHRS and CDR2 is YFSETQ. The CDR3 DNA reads TGCGCCAGCAGCTTATCCGGGGAGCTGTTTTTT. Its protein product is CASSLSGELFF. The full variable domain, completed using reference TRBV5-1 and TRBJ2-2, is KAGVTQTPRYLIKTRGQQVTLSCSPISGHRSVSWYQQTPGQGLQFLFEYFSETQRNKGNFPGRFSGRQFSNSRSEMNVSTLELGDSALYLCASSLSGELFFGEGSRLTVL.